This passage covers 27 T cell receptor beta chains from one sample sequenced in a study of blood T cells in healthy people across ages. Primers used in a second PCR of about 7 to 11 cycles were a sample-barcoded 5' primer and a J-beta primer mix. TCRdb itself ran the 5' RACE reads through MiXCR, one entry per CDR3 protein. This sample has about 580,000 distinct CDR3 sequences, with more than 45% found just once. The sample comprised blood. The receptors were gathered from a man older than 75 in good health.

The V gene is TRBV12-3 or TRBV12-4, the J gene TRBJ2-1, with a weak D call TRBD1 (5 bases). Between the trimmed V and J ends, which lost 4 bases and 10 bases, there was a span of 23 bases. The CDR3 runs 16 residues. Here the CDR3 reads CASSSAPPDTAYEQFF. The CDR3 DNA is TGTGCCAGCAGTTCCGCCCCCCCGGACACCGCGTACGAGCAGTTCTTC.

On this clonotype itself: The junction departs from germline at one end; a sequencing error may be responsible. V and J are TRBV14 and TRBJ1-2; tentatively, D is TRBD1 (6 bases). The CDR3 totals 16 residues. Germline V lookup: CDR1 SGHDN, CDR2 FVKESK. CDR3 DNA: TGTGCCGGCAGCCATGGGGGGCAGGGCACAAACTATGGCTACACCTTC. It is translated as CAGSHGGQGTNYGYTF.

The gene calls are TRBV2 and TRBJ2-3; 14 nucleotides line up with TRBD2. Germline V gene sequence: CDR1 SNHLY, CDR2 FYNNEI. Trimming cost V 8 bases and J 4 bases; bases outside gene matches: 5. This CDR3 has 15 residues. For the CDR3, the DNA is TGTGCCAGCGGACTAGCGGGGGGCCAGTCAGATACGCAGTATTTT. Translated, it gives CASGLAGGQSDTQYF.

A word on this clonotype: A read error may account for a junction end that differs from germline. This chain uses TRBV20-1 with TRBJ2-7; the D gene could be TRBD1 or TRBD2 (5 bases each). The CDR3 is 15 amino acids. Germline V gene data show CDR1 as DFQATT and CDR2 as SNEGSKA (reference sequence). CDR3 region: CSVRLKTGIRYEQYF. As DNA, the CDR3 is TGCAGTGTTAGACTAAAAACAGGTATACGCTACGAGCAGTACTTC.

The CDR3 DNA reads TGTGCCTCATGGACTAGCGGTTACGAGCAGTACTTC. It specifies CASWTSGYEQYF. This chain uses TRBV28 with TRBJ2-7; 10 positions match TRBD2. Germline loops: CDR1 MDHEN, CDR2 SYDVKM. The CDR3 is made up of 12 amino acids. J lost 4 bases, V lost 11 bases, and 5 bases had no gene match.

This clonotype occurred many times. The V gene is TRBV6-5, the J gene TRBJ1-4, with unresolved D. CDR3 length: 14 amino acids. Germline V gene data show CDR1 as MNHEY and CDR2 as SVGAGI. V was pared by 6 bases and J by 5 bases, with 13 bases between. The chain's CDR3 is CASRKGRLNEKLFF. For the CDR3, the DNA is TGTGCCAGCAGAAAGGGTAGGCTGAATGAAAAACTGTTTTTT.

This chain links TRBV5-1 with TRBJ1-1, with a weak D call TRBD1 (5 bases). V gave up 0 bases and J gave up 3 bases, with 12 bases separating them. The CDR3 is made up of 15 amino acids. CDR1 is SGHRS and CDR2 is YFSETQ in the germline V gene. This chain's CDR3 is CASSLVAGGDTEAFF. CDR3 bases: TGCGCCAGCAGCTTGGTAGCCGGGGGAGACACTGAAGCTTTCTTT.

This clonotype has a handful of counts. CDR3 sequence: CASGFNTGELFF. CDR3 sequence (DNA): TGTGCTAGTGGTTTCAACACCGGGGAGCTGTTTTTT. The chain uses TRBV12-5 and TRBJ2-2; no clear D. Trimming pared 3 bases from V and 2 bases from J, leaving 1 base between. CDR1 is LGHNT and CDR2 is FRNRAP in the germline V gene. This CDR3 has 12 amino acids. The full variable domain, completed using reference TRBV12-5 and TRBJ2-2, is DARVTQTPRHKVTEMGQEVTMRCQPILGHNTVFWYRQTMMQGLELLAYFRNRAPLDDSGMPKDRFSAEMPDATLATLKIQPSEPRDSAVYFCASGFNTGELFFGEGSRLTVL.

V and J are TRBV7-2 and TRBJ2-5, with D tentatively TRBD1 (5 bases). With the DNA end fitting TRBJ2-7 better, the J assignment may be wrong. The CDR3 length is 14 residues. Germline V lookup: CDR1 SGHTA, CDR2 FQGNSA. This CDR3 reads CASSPTGHPYEQYF. The CDR3 DNA follows: TGTGCCAGCAGCCCTACAGGTCATCCCTACGAGCAGTACTTC.

The chain couples TRBV7-9 to TRBJ2-7; D unclear. The CDR3 contains 14 residues. Trimming removed 1 base at V and 7 bases at J, with 14 bases between. Germline assignment: CDR1 SEHNR and CDR2 FQNEAQ (reference sequence). CDR3 sequence (DNA): TGTGCCAGCAGCTTAGAACCTCCCGTCCGGGAGCAGTACTTC. Its translation is CASSLEPPVREQYF.

This clonotype has at least ten counts. This rearrangement joins TRBV5-1 to TRBJ2-7; 13 bases match TRBD2. CDR3 length: 16 residues. The trim removed 3 bases at V and 9 bases at J, leaving 12 bases unmatched. CDR1 SGHRS and CDR2 YFSETQ come from the germline V gene. CDR3 amino acids: CASSWTVGTSGTMQYF. DNA of the CDR3: TGCGCCAGCAGCTGGACAGTCGGGACTAGCGGGACTATGCAGTACTTC.

The chain carries TRBV20-1 and TRBJ1-1, with D possibly being TRBD1 (6 bases). Trimming cost V 1 base and J 0 bases, with 15 bases left between them. The CDR3 has 16 residues. Germline CDR1 reads DFQATT; CDR2 reads SNEGSKA (reference sequence). The CDR3 spells CSARVVGQTMNTEAFF. Written as DNA, the CDR3 is TGCAGTGCTAGAGTGGTCGGACAGACAATGAACACTGAAGCTTTCTTT.

The sample holds a few counts of this clonotype. The chain combines TRBV20-1 with TRBJ1-5; D gene uncertain. Germline values: CDR1 DFQATT, CDR2 SNEGSKA (reference sequence). This CDR3 has 15 residues. V lost 0 bases to trimming and J lost 0 bases, with 9 bases between them. The CDR3 DNA follows: TGCAGTGCTAGAGAGAGGTCAACTAGCAATCAGCCCCAGCATTTT. Encoded protein: CSARERSTSNQPQHF.

The chain links TRBV7-3 to TRBJ2-3, with 8 bases matching TRBD2. This CDR3 region has 15 residues. CDR1 SGHTA and CDR2 FQGTGA come from the germline V gene. The J segment lost 4 bases and the V segment lost 2 bases, leaving 5 bases of the junction unmatched. In nucleotides, the CDR3 is TGTGCCAGCAGCTTACAAGCGGGAGCGGCAGATACGCAGTATTTT. Translating it yields CASSLQAGAADTQYF.

This clonotype came up once. The CDR3, as DNA: TGCGCCAGCAGCCAAGGAAGGACAGCAACTAATGAAAAACTGTTTTTT. Amino acid sequence: CASSQGRTATNEKLFF. This sequence joins TRBV4-1 and TRBJ1-4; D is perhaps TRBD1 (6 bases). Between the trimmed V and J ends, which lost 1 base and 0 bases, there was a span of 9 bases. CDR1 and CDR2 (germline): MGHRA, YSYEKL. The CDR3 runs 16 residues.

This rearrangement joins TRBV27 to TRBJ2-7; D is uncertain. This CDR3 region has 13 residues. Between the trimmed V and J ends, which lost 0 bases and 0 bases, there was a span of 3 bases. Germline V gives CDR1 MNHEY, CDR2 SMNVEV (reference sequence). CDR3 in amino acids: CASSLSLSYEQYF. CDR3 coding DNA: TGTGCCAGCAGTTTATCGCTCTCCTACGAGCAGTACTTC.

This clonotype showed up just once. The chain employs TRBV28 and TRBJ2-7; TRBD1 matches at 10 bases. CDR1 and CDR2 (germline): MDHEN, SYDVKM. Germline trimming cut 8 bases from V and 0 bases from J; bases unmatched to any gene: 4. The CDR3 totals 14 residues. This chain's CDR3 is CASERTGGSYEQYF. CDR3 nucleotide sequence: TGTGCCAGCGAAAGGACAGGGGGCTCCTACGAGCAGTACTTC.

V gene TRBV7-2 combines with J gene TRBJ1-5; D unresolved. Trimming left V 1 base short and J 0 bases short, with 10 bases between. Germline values: CDR1 SGHTA, CDR2 FQGNSA. This CDR3 comprises 16 residues. The CDR3 region has the DNA TGTGCCAGCAGCTTAGGAAACAGTCATAGCAATCAGCCCCAGCATTTT. Protein: CASSLGNSHSNQPQHF.

This clonotype was observed a handful of times. The J gene is TRBJ2-1, the V gene TRBV7-2, with D perhaps TRBD1 (5 bases). Germline-derived CDR1 and CDR2 are SGHTA and FQGNSA. V lost 5 bases to trimming and J lost 2 bases, with 16 bases between them. The CDR3 extends over 16 amino acids. The CDR3, as DNA: TGTGCCAGCAGCCGTAGTGGAACAGGAGCCTACAATGAGCAGTTCTTC. It translates to CASSRSGTGAYNEQFF.

This clonotype has a count of ten or more. The chain links TRBV29-1 to TRBJ1-2, with 9 bases that match TRBD1. V was pared by 0 bases and J by 4 bases, with 6 bases of the junction left unmatched. This CDR3 contains 15 residues. Germline lookup yields CDR1 SQVTM and CDR2 ANQGSEA. CDR3 amino acids: CSVEDWGGQGYGYTF. The CDR3 bases are TGCAGCGTTGAAGATTGGGGGGGACAGGGCTATGGCTACACCTTC.

In regard to this clonotype: This may stem from a read error, because a much larger clone lies one nucleotide away. The rearrangement joins TRBV6-5 to TRBJ2-7; maybe TRBD2 (6 bases). Deletions cut 2 bases from V and 6 bases from J, with 17 bases between. Germline V gene sequence: CDR1 MNHEY, CDR2 SVGAGI. CDR3 length equals 15 residues. In nucleotides, the CDR3 is TGTGCCAGCAGTTACCACCGGGACTCCCAAGGCGAGCAGTACTTC. Translating it yields CASSYHRDSQGEQYF.

The count of this clonotype is one. The rearrangement uses TRBV3-1 and TRBJ1-1, with D possibly being TRBD1 (5 bases). V was cut by 2 bases and J by 7 bases, with 14 bases left in between. CDR1 is LGHDT, CDR2 YNNKEL, per germline (reference sequence). The CDR3 covers 14 residues. As DNA, the CDR3 is TGTGCCAGCAGCCAAACGCAAGGGGAAATTGAAGCTTTCTTT. It codes for CASSQTQGEIEAFF.

V gene TRBV2 combines with J gene TRBJ2-3; TRBD1 matches 7 bases. The trim removed 7 bases at V and 5 bases at J, leaving 18 bases unmatched. Germline CDR1 is SNHLY and CDR2 is FYNNEI. This CDR3 is built from 17 residues. CDR3 sequence (DNA): TGTGCCAGCAAGAAGGGGGCAGGGGATTTTTCAGGAGATACGCAGTATTTT. The encoded protein is CASKKGAGDFSGDTQYF.

A note on this clonotype: A junction end diverges from the germline sequence, so it may reflect a read error. The chain couples TRBV5-1 to TRBJ2-5, with TRBD1 matching 7 bases. The tail of the sequence fits TRBJ2-7 better, so the J call may be wrong. Germline V gene sequence: CDR1 SGHRS, CDR2 YFSETQ. This CDR3 is 14 amino acids long. CDR3 sequence: CVSSPRTGGYEQYF. The CDR3 region has the DNA TGCGTCAGCAGCCCGAGGACAGGTGGCTACGAGCAGTACTTC.

The chain employs TRBV27 and TRBJ2-7; a possible D gene is TRBD2 (5 bases). Germline values: CDR1 MNHEY, CDR2 SMNVEV (reference sequence). CDR3 size: 14 residues. With 3 bases removed from V and 7 bases from J, the gap between germline ends came to 16 bases. The CDR3, as DNA: TGTGCCAGCAGTTTTTTAGGTCCCGGGAATGAGCAGTACTTC. Protein sequence: CASSFLGPGNEQYF.

The chain joins TRBV20-1 to TRBJ2-1, with 9 positions matching TRBD2. The tail of the sequence fits TRBJ2-7 better, so the J call may be wrong. The germline V gene encodes CDR1 DFQATT and CDR2 SNEGSKA (reference sequence). This CDR3 contains 14 residues. The CDR3 sequence: CSARDLTLAGEQYF. Here the CDR3 DNA reads TGCAGTGCTAGAGATCTAACACTAGCGGGTGAGCAGTACTTC.

This clonotype appeared a few times. The CDR3 is CASSLIGGPSSYNEQFF. CDR3 sequence (DNA): TGTGCCAGCAGCTTGATTGGAGGGCCAAGCTCCTACAATGAGCAGTTCTTC. The chain employs TRBV7-2 and TRBJ2-1; D perhaps matches TRBD2 (6 bases). V lost 3 bases, J lost 0 bases, and 15 bases lay in between. The CDR3 extends over 17 amino acids. Germline assignment: CDR1 SGHTA and CDR2 FQGNSA.